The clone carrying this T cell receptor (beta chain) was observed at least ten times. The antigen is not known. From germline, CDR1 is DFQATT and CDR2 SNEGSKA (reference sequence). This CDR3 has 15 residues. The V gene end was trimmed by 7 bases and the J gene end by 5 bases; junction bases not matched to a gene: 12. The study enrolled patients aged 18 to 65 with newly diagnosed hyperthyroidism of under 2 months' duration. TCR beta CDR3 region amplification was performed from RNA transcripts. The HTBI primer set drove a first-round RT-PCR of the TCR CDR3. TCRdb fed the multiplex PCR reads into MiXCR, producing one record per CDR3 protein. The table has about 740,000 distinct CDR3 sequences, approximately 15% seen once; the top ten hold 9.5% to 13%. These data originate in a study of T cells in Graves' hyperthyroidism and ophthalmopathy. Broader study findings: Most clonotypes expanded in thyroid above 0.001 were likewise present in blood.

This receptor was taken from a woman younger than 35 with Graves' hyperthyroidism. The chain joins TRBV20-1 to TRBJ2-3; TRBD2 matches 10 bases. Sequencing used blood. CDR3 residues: CSGQPVAGGRDTQYF. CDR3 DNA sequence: TGCAGTGGTCAGCCCGTAGCGGGAGGCCGAGATACGCAGTATTTT.